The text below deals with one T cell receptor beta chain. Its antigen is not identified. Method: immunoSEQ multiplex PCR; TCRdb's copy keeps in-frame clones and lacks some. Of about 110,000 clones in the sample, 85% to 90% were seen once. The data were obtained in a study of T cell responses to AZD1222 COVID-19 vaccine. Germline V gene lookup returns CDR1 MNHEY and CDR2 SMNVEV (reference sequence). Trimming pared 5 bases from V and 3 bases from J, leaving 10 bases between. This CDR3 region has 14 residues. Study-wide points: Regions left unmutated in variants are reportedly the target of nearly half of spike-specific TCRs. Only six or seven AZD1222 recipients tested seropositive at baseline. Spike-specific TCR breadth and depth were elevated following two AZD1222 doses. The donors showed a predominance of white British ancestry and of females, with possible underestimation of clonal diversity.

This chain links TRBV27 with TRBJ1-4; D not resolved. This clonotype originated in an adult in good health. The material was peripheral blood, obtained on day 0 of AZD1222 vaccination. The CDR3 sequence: CASSRRSPNEKLFF. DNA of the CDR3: TGTGCCAGCAGTCGAAGGTCCCCTAATGAAAAACTGTTTTTT.